Each of the 25 T cell receptor beta chains below was sequenced from the same sample in a study of neurological immune-mediated disorders. TCRdb used MiXCR to reprocess the 5' RACE reads, holding one entry per CDR3 protein. The data hold some 77,000 distinct CDR3 sequences, with approximately 9.4% observed a single time. The sample consisted of PBMCs. The receptor source for this set is a man in his forties or fifties in good health.

This clonotype was recorded many times. The chain combines TRBV9 with TRBJ1-1; D gene unclear. The germline V gene encodes CDR1 SGDLS and CDR2 YYNGEE. Trimming cost V 1 base and J 0 bases, with 10 bases left between them. The CDR3 loop spans 15 amino acids. The CDR3 DNA follows: TGTGCCAGCAGCGTATTAGCGGGAATGAACACTGAAGCTTTCTTT. Translated: CASSVLAGMNTEAFF.

This clonotype has ten or more counts. The V and J genes are TRBV5-1 and TRBJ2-2; D may be TRBD1 or TRBD2 (5 bases each). Trimming removed 4 bases from V and 4 bases from J, with 17 bases in between. Germline V CDR1 and CDR2: SGHRS, YFSETQ. This CDR3 region has 16 residues. The CDR3 region is CASSPPGAASTGELFF. The CDR3 DNA reads as TGCGCCAGCAGCCCCCCCGGGGCGGCGAGCACCGGGGAGCTGTTTTTT. The full variable domain, its missing parts supplied by reference TRBV5-1 and TRBJ2-2, is KAGVTQTPRYLIKTRGQQVTLSCSPISGHRSVSWYQQTPGQGLQFLFEYFSETQRNKGNFPGRFSGRQFSNSRSEMNVSTLELGDSALYLCASSPPGAASTGELFFGEGSRLTVL.

In its sample, this clonotype was seen many times. The chain recombines TRBV10-3 with TRBJ2-2, with 9 bases matching TRBD1. Germline trimming cut 11 bases from V and 3 bases from J; bases unmatched to any gene: 16. This CDR3 has 17 amino acids. In germline, CDR1 is ENHRY, CDR2 SYGVKD. The CDR3, as DNA: TGTGCCTCACGAATTGCTGGACAGGGGCGGTACACCGGGGAGCTGTTTTTT. It codes for CASRIAGQGRYTGELFF.

This clonotype occurred many times. The V and J genes are TRBV3-1 and TRBJ2-1, with D perhaps matching TRBD2 (5 bases). The germline gives CDR1 LGHDT, CDR2 YNNKEL (reference sequence). V was clipped by 0 bases and J by 6 bases, with 18 bases between them. The CDR3 runs to 17 residues. The CDR3: CASSQEPGVIIFNEQFF. CDR3 coding DNA: TGTGCCAGCAGCCAAGAACCCGGGGTGATTATTTTCAATGAGCAGTTCTTC.

This clonotype turned up a few times. A read error may explain this, as a much larger clone is one base away. V is TRBV5-5 and J is TRBJ2-3; D is possibly TRBD2 (5 bases). This CDR3 has 15 residues. V gave up 5 bases and J gave up 5 bases, with 18 bases separating them. Looked up from germline, CDR1 is SGHKS and CDR2 is YYEKEE (reference sequence). This chain's CDR3 is CASRLPGMVQDTQYF. CDR3 DNA sequence: TGTGCCAGCAGACTGCCCGGGATGGTTCAAGATACGCAGTATTTT. The full variable domain, completed using reference TRBV5-5 and TRBJ2-3, is DAGVTQSPTHLIKTRGQQVTLRCSPISGHKSVSWYQQVLGQGPQFIFQYYEKEERGRGNFPDRFSARQFPNYSSELNVNALLLGDSALYLCASRLPGMVQDTQYFGPGTRLTVL.

This clonotype was counted many times. V usage is TRBV20-1 and J usage is TRBJ2-1; 15 bases fit TRBD2. Germline CDR1 is DFQATT and CDR2 is SNEGSKA (reference sequence). The CDR3 is 14 residues long. Trimming removed 3 bases from V and 11 bases from J; junction bases left unmatched: 5. The CDR3 is CSARGLAGGSQQFF. For the CDR3, the DNA is TGCAGTGCTAGGGGACTAGCGGGAGGTTCCCAGCAGTTCTTC.

V usage is TRBV9 and J usage is TRBJ2-3; 9 bases are a match to TRBD2. The trim removed 3 bases at V and 1 base at J, leaving 6 bases unmatched. The V gene's germline CDR1 is SGDLS and CDR2 YYNGEE. This CDR3 comprises 16 residues. CDR3 nucleotides: TGTGCCAGCAGCGGATCAATAGCGGGGGGCACAGATACGCAGTATTTT. As protein: CASSGSIAGGTDTQYF.

The table lists this clonotype with many counts. The chain has TRBV12-3 or TRBV12-4 and TRBJ2-7; 8 bases match TRBD1. The CDR3 runs 14 residues. With 3 bases clipped from V and 6 bases from J, the junction kept 7 bases outside the gene matches. For the CDR3, the DNA is TGTGCCAGCAGTTTCAGGACAGGGTCTGGCGAGCAGTACTTC. It specifies CASSFRTGSGEQYF.

In its sample, this clonotype was seen many times. V usage is TRBV5-1 and J usage is TRBJ1-1, with D possibly being TRBD1 (5 bases). The germline CDR1 and CDR2 sequences are SGHRS and YFSETQ. The CDR3 runs 14 residues. The V and J ends lost 9 bases and 3 bases respectively, with 18 bases between them. In DNA, the CDR3 is TGCGCCACCTCCCAGGGAGGGGCGGACACTGAAGCTTTCTTT. Translated: CATSQGGADTEAFF.

This clonotype was counted many times. The CDR3 here is CASTLRGGSYNEQFF. The CDR3 bases are TGTGCCAGCACTCTGCGTGGAGGCTCCTACAATGAGCAGTTCTTC. The chain couples TRBV7-2 to TRBJ2-1; D might be TRBD2 (5 bases). This CDR3 is 15 amino acids long. Between the trimmed V and J ends, which lost 7 bases and 0 bases, there was a span of 13 bases. Germline CDR1 is SGHTA and CDR2 is FQGNSA.

There are many counts of this clonotype. CDR3 nucleotide sequence: TGTGCCAGCAGTTACTCTAGCACAGATACGCAGTATTTT. Translation: CASSYSSTDTQYF. The chain uses TRBV6-6 and TRBJ2-3; D is undetermined. Germline values: CDR1 MNHNY, CDR2 SVGAGI (reference sequence). The ends were cut back, 0 bases at V and 0 bases at J, with 1 base in the middle. The CDR3 length is 13 residues.

The table lists this clonotype with many counts. The chain couples TRBV20-1 to TRBJ2-1, with TRBD2 matching over 13 bases. Germline V CDR1 and CDR2: DFQATT, SNEGSKA (reference sequence). The length of the CDR3 is 15 residues. V was pared by 6 bases and J by 4 bases, with 6 bases of the junction left unmatched. Here the CDR3 DNA reads TGCAGTGCCAAACGGGGACTAGCGGGATACAATGAGCAGTTCTTC. Its protein product is CSAKRGLAGYNEQFF.

This clonotype was picked up many times. This chain connects TRBV7-8 to TRBJ1-6; no clear D gene. Germline CDR1 reads SGHVS; CDR2 reads FQNEAQ. CDR3 length: 15 amino acids. V lost 1 base and J 5 bases, leaving 9 bases between the germline ends. The DNA for the CDR3 is TGTGCCAGCAGCTTAGTCGTCGGGAATAATTCACCCCTCCACTTT. It is translated as CASSLVVGNNSPLHF.

The chain uses TRBV5-5 and TRBJ1-5, with 7 bases that match TRBD1. This CDR3 is built from 14 residues. Germline assignment: CDR1 SGHKS and CDR2 YYEKEE (reference sequence). V gave up 2 bases and J gave up 8 bases; unmatched junction bases: 7. In DNA form, the CDR3 reads TGTGCCAGCAGCTTACAGGGGACAGCTAAGCCCCAGCATTTT. Translated, it gives CASSLQGTAKPQHF.

This clonotype was counted many times. The chain combines TRBV5-1 with TRBJ1-3; D might be TRBD1 (6 bases). Germline V lookup: CDR1 SGHRS, CDR2 YFSETQ. This CDR3 is 14 amino acids long. V shed 4 bases and J shed 4 bases, with 12 bases lying between them. In nucleotides, the CDR3 is TGCGCCAGCAGCGGGGGGGCATTCGGAAACACCATATATTTT. This gives the protein CASSGGAFGNTIYF.

In this sample, this clonotype turned up many times. The chain links TRBV20-1 to TRBJ2-5, with D perhaps given as TRBD1 or TRBD2 (5 bases each). CDR3 size: 13 residues. V was clipped by 2 bases and J by 1 base, with 8 bases between them. Germline V lookup: CDR1 DFQATT, CDR2 SNEGSKA (reference sequence). CDR3 in amino acids: CSARWDRQETQYF. CDR3 in DNA: TGCAGTGCTAGATGGGACCGCCAAGAGACCCAGTACTTC.

The genes are TRBV11-2 and TRBJ1-3; the D is unclear. This CDR3 comprises 16 residues. From germline, CDR1 is SGHAT and CDR2 FQNNGV. V was pared by 5 bases and J by 0 bases, with 14 bases between. The CDR3 spells CASSPPPQHSGNTIYF. Here the CDR3 DNA reads TGTGCCAGCAGCCCGCCTCCACAACACTCTGGAAACACCATATATTTT.

This clonotype was counted many times. The genes are TRBV14 and TRBJ2-4; TRBD2 matches at 7 bases. Germline assignment: CDR1 SGHDN and CDR2 FVKESK. J lost 5 bases, V lost 1 base, and 5 bases had no gene match. The CDR3 spans 15 residues. The CDR3 bases are TGTGCCAGCAGCCAAGTGGGAGGGATCCAAAACATTCAGTACTTC. Protein sequence: CASSQVGGIQNIQYF.

Turning to this clonotype: This may come from a read error, since a much larger clone is one base off. The rearrangement links TRBV2 to TRBJ2-5; no reliable D call. Trimming pared 4 bases from V and 3 bases from J, leaving 3 bases between. The CDR3 runs 11 residues. CDR1 and CDR2 from the germline V gene are SNHLY and FYNNEI. CDR3 nucleotides: TGTGCCAGCAGTGGAGAAGAGACCCAGTACTTC. Its translation: CASSGEETQYF.

There are many counts of this clonotype. This rearrangement joins TRBV7-2 to TRBJ2-7, with 7 bases fitting TRBD1. With V trimmed by 3 bases and J by 0 bases, 5 bases remained unmatched. The CDR3 runs 15 residues. Germline loops: CDR1 SGHTA, CDR2 FQGNSA. CDR3 in amino acids: CASSLSGTVSYEQYF. CDR3 nucleotides: TGTGCCAGCAGCTTGTCCGGGACAGTCTCCTACGAGCAGTACTTC. Full variable domain (remainder filled in from reference TRBV7-2 and TRBJ2-7): GAGVSQSPSNKVTEKGKDVELRCDPISGHTALYWYRQSLGQGLEFLIYFQGNSAPDKSGLPSDRFSAERTGGSVSTLTIQRTQQEDSAVYLCASSLSGTVSYEQYFGPGTRLTVT.

There are many counts of this clonotype. The chain carries TRBV5-1 and TRBJ1-2; TRBD1 agrees at 7 bases. The CDR3 consists of 12 residues. CDR1 is SGHRS, CDR2 YFSETQ, per germline. J lost 8 bases, V lost 2 bases, and 3 bases had no gene match. Here the CDR3 reads CASSLNRGGYTF. The CDR3 DNA reads as TGCGCCAGCAGCTTAAACAGGGGAGGCTACACCTTC.

This clonotype was seen at least ten times. The V and J genes are TRBV5-4 and TRBJ1-2; possibly TRBD1 for D (6 bases). The germline V and J ends were trimmed by 4 bases and 4 bases, with 14 bases remaining between them. Germline loops: CDR1 SGHNT, CDR2 YYREEE (reference sequence). This CDR3 has 14 residues. Here the CDR3 reads CASSGQGRRYGYTF. The DNA for the CDR3 is TGTGCCAGCAGCGGCCAGGGGCGCCGCTATGGCTACACCTTC.

The genes are TRBV27 and TRBJ1-1, with D maybe TRBD1 (6 bases). Trimming cost V 4 bases and J 4 bases, with 16 bases left between them. Germline CDR1 reads MNHEY; CDR2 reads SMNVEV (reference sequence). The CDR3 spans 15 residues. The CDR3 coding sequence is TGTGCCAGCAGTTACTCGCCACAGGGCTCCACTGAAGCTTTCTTT. This codes for CASSYSPQGSTEAFF.

In this sample, this clonotype turned up many times. The chain joins TRBV6-1 to TRBJ2-7; D perhaps matches TRBD1 (6 bases). Germline loops: CDR1 MNHNS, CDR2 SASEGT. V lost 2 bases to trimming and J lost 0 bases, with 11 bases between them. There are 15 residues in the CDR3. The DNA for the CDR3 is TGTGCCAGCAGTGAACCAGGGGACCTCTCCTACGAGCAGTACTTC. Its protein product is CASSEPGDLSYEQYF.

This clonotype has a handful of counts. V and J are TRBV6-1 and TRBJ1-5, with D tentatively TRBD1 (5 bases). The CDR3 covers 14 residues. Trimming shortened V by 7 bases and J by 8 bases, and 18 bases separated the two germline ends. The germline gives CDR1 MNHNS, CDR2 SASEGT. The CDR3 loop reads CASTQRQRLEPQHF. DNA of the CDR3: TGTGCCAGCACCCAGAGACAGAGATTAGAGCCCCAGCATTTT.